These T cell receptor beta chains were read from a single sample in a study of blood T cell repertoires in COVID-19. Data came from immunoSEQ multiplex PCR; TCRdb stores just in-frame clones and leaves some out. The sample lists 150,000 to 250,000 clones, more than 75% seen once, with around 5.9% in the top ten. The sample consisted of peripheral blood. These TCRs come from a woman in her 40s with COVID-19, enrolled during active disease. CDR3s include the opening cysteine and the closing phenylalanine or tryptophan. D genes are given only for firm matches. Where a row states a size, it is once, few, many or the class of an expanded clone; other rows omit it.

v_call,j_call,clone_size,cdr3_length,d_call,cdr3_nt,cdr3_aa
TRBV4-3,TRBJ2-3,NA,14,TRBD1,TGCGCCAGCAGCCAGGACAGGGCCACAGATACGCAGTATTTT,CASSQDRATDTQYF
TRBV7-8,TRBJ2-3,once,12,NA,TGTGCCAGCAGCCCCTACACAGATACGCAGTATTTT,CASSPYTDTQYF
TRBV11-1,TRBJ2-1,NA,15,NA,TGTGCCAGCAGCTTAGCCGTGTCCGGGTCCAATGAGCAGTTCTTC,CASSLAVSGSNEQFF
TRBV4-3,TRBJ1-2,NA,14,TRBD1,TGCGCCAGCAGCCAAGCGGGACAGGTCTATGGCTACACCTTC,CASSQAGQVYGYTF
TRBV9,TRBJ2-3,NA,16,TRBD1,TGTGCCAGCCAAAAGGGGGACAGGGTAAGCACAGATACGCAGTATTTT,CASQKGDRVSTDTQYF
TRBV3-1/TRBV3-2,TRBJ2-3,NA,13,NA,TGTGCCAGCAGCCGGGCCAACACAGATACGCAGTATTTT,CASSRANTDTQYF
TRBV27,TRBJ2-1,NA,16,TRBD1,TGTGCCAGCACCTCCCGTAGGACAGGGGGGCCCAATGAGCAGTTCTTC,CASTSRRTGGPNEQFF
TRBV9,TRBJ2-5,NA,14,TRBD1,TGTGCCAGCAGCGCCACAGGGGTCCAAGAGACCCAGTACTTC,CASSATGVQETQYF
TRBV6-6,TRBJ1-2,NA,12,NA,TGTGCCAGCAGGGACACGTGGGGTGGCTACACCTTC,CASRDTWGGYTF
TRBV19,TRBJ2-5,NA,16,NA,TGTGCCAGTAGTATAAGGGCAGGGCCTACCCAAGAGACCCAGTACTTC,CASSIRAGPTQETQYF
TRBV9,TRBJ1-6,NA,16,TRBD1,TGTGCCAGCAGCGTTTCCCCGGGACAGGCAAGCTCACCCCTCCACTTT,CASSVSPGQASSPLHF
TRBV2,TRBJ2-4,NA,14,NA,TGTGCCAGCAAGGGGGTTCTAGCCAAAAACATTCAGTACTTC,CASKGVLAKNIQYF
TRBV2,TRBJ2-5,NA,12,NA,TGTGCCAGCAGGCGGGACGACGAAACCCAGTACTTC,CASRRDDETQYF
TRBV19,TRBJ1-5,NA,12,NA,TGTGCCAGTAGCGACACGTATCAGCCCCAGCATTTT,CASSDTYQPQHF
TRBV5-8,TRBJ2-4,NA,14,NA,TGTGCCAGCAGCGAGGGTTGGGCCAAAAACATTCAGTACTTC,CASSEGWAKNIQYF
TRBV20-1,TRBJ1-1,NA,14,NA,TGCAGTGCTAGTCCAGGGCCGTTCGACACTGAAGCTTTCTTT,CSASPGPFDTEAFF
TRBV7-2,TRBJ1-6,NA,14,NA,TGTGCCAGCAGCTTACAGGGGAATAATTCACCCCTCCACTTT,CASSLQGNNSPLHF
TRBV15,TRBJ2-3,NA,14,TRBD2,TGTGCCACCGCATCTAGCGGGGGCACAGATACGCAGTATTTT,CATASSGGTDTQYF
TRBV5-1,TRBJ1-2,NA,11,NA,TGCGCCAGCAGCGCGGTTGATGGCTACACCTTC,CASSAVDGYTF
TRBV30,TRBJ1-5,once,13,NA,TGTGCCTGGGCTACAGGATTCGGTCAGCCCCAGCATTTT,CAWATGFGQPQHF
TRBV10-3,TRBJ2-2,few,14,NA,TGTGCCACCGGGGGGCAAACGAACACCGGGGAGCTGTTTTTT,CATGGQTNTGELFF
TRBV5-6,TRBJ1-5,many,15,NA,TGTGCCAGCAGCTTGACGGGGTATAGCAATCAGCCCCAGCATTTT,CASSLTGYSNQPQHF
TRBV11-2,TRBJ2-7,NA,15,NA,TGTGCCAGCAGCTTAGCACAGACAGGTAGCTACGAGCAGTACTTC,CASSLAQTGSYEQYF
TRBV12-3/TRBV12-4,TRBJ1-1,NA,12,NA,TGTGCCAGCAGCGGAGGGAGTAGTGAAGCTTTCTTT,CASSGGSSEAFF
TRBV7-2,TRBJ2-3,NA,16,TRBD2,TGTGCCAGCAGCTTAGAAGTCGCGGGAGGCGCAGATACGCAGTATTTT,CASSLEVAGGADTQYF
TRBV5-1,TRBJ2-7,once,16,TRBD1,TGCGCCAGCAGCGCCGGTCTGACAGGGGCATCCTACGAGCAGTACTTC,CASSAGLTGASYEQYF
TRBV24-1,TRBJ2-1,few,15,TRBD2,TGTGCCACCAGTGCCATGGGCGGGAGTGGGAATGAGCAGTTCTTC,CATSAMGGSGNEQFF
TRBV2,TRBJ2-2,few,14,NA,TGTGCCAGCAGTGATCGGGGAAGTACCGGGGAGCTGTTTTTT,CASSDRGSTGELFF
TRBV2,TRBJ2-7,NA,14,TRBD2,TGTGCCAGCGGGGGGGGACGGCGGTTCTACGAGCAGTACTTC,CASGGGRRFYEQYF
TRBV3-1/TRBV3-2,TRBJ2-3,NA,23,TRBD2,TGTGCCAGCAGCCAGCTATTTGTACAGACAGCCTTAGGACTAGCGGGAGGTCAAGATACGCAGTATTTT,CASSQLFVQTALGLAGGQDTQYF
TRBV18,TRBJ2-1,NA,15,TRBD2,TGTGCCAGCTCCCAACTAGCGGGGACTAACAATGAGCAGTTCTTC,CASSQLAGTNNEQFF
TRBV3-1/TRBV3-2,TRBJ1-4,few,16,TRBD1,TGTGCCAGCAGCCAATCCAGGGGGACAGGAGGTGAAAAACTGTTTTTT,CASSQSRGTGGEKLFF
TRBV19,TRBJ2-2,once,13,NA,TGTGCCAGTAGTTCCACAGGGACCGGGGAGCTGTTTTTT,CASSSTGTGELFF
TRBV18,TRBJ2-1,NA,14,TRBD1,TGTGCCAGCTCATCGGGGACAGTTTACAATGAGCAGTTCTTC,CASSSGTVYNEQFF
TRBV18,TRBJ2-7,NA,15,TRBD1,TGTGCCAGCTCACCAACAGACAGGGATATTCACGAGCAGTACTTC,CASSPTDRDIHEQYF
TRBV2,TRBJ2-1,NA,18,TRBD2,TGTGCCAGCAGTGCCTTGCGATTTAGCGGGAGGGCCCTCAATGAGCAGTTCTTC,CASSALRFSGRALNEQFF
TRBV5-1,TRBJ1-3,once,16,NA,TGCGCCAGCAGCTTGGAACCAGGGGTCTCTGGAAACACCATATATTTT,CASSLEPGVSGNTIYF
TRBV6-5,TRBJ2-7,NA,14,NA,TGTGCCAGCAGTTACAAGCCCGCCTGGTTCGAGCAGTACTTC,CASSYKPAWFEQYF
TRBV9,TRBJ2-1,many,15,NA,TGTGCCAGCAGCGTAGCTCCAGGGACTCCAAATGAGCAGTTCTTC,CASSVAPGTPNEQFF
TRBV9,TRBJ1-4,NA,15,NA,TGTGCCAGCAGCGTAGGGGGGCCGACTAATGAAAAACTGTTTTTT,CASSVGGPTNEKLFF
TRBV12-5,TRBJ2-3,NA,13,TRBD2,TGTGCTAGTTCCACTAGCGGGGGCCCGTCGCAGTATTTT,CASSTSGGPSQYF
TRBV5-1,TRBJ1-5,few,15,TRBD1,TGCGCCAGCAGCTTGGGGACAGGGTTCAATCAGCCCCAGCATTTT,CASSLGTGFNQPQHF
TRBV4-3,TRBJ2-7,once,15,TRBD2,TGCGCCAGCAGCCAAGGCGCGGGAGGGGCCTACGAGCAGTACTTC,CASSQGAGGAYEQYF
TRBV6-6,TRBJ2-1,NA,15,NA,TGTGCCAGCAGCCGGGGGATTGGTACTCACAATGAGCAGTTCTTC,CASSRGIGTHNEQFF